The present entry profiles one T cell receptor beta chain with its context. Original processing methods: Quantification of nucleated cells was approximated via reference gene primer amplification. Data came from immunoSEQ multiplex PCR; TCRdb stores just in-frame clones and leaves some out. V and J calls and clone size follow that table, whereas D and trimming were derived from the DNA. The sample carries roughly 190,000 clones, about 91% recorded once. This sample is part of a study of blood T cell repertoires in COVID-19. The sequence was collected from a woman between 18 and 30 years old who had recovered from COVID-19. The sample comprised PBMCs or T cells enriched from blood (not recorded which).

CDR3 amino acids: CATQGGRRALHF. The CDR3, as DNA: TGTGCCACCCAGGGGGGCCGTAGAGCCCTCCACTTT. The V call is TRBV28, the J call TRBJ1-6; 7 bases fit TRBD1. Germline CDR1 is MDHEN and CDR2 is SYDVKM. Germline trimming cut 10 bases from V and 14 bases from J; bases unmatched to any gene: 11. The CDR3 length is 12 residues.